The source of this T cell receptor (beta chain) is a study of T-cell memory formation after mild COVID-19. Notes on the study in general: CD4+ clones that contracted lay mainly in CM and EM; CD8+ ones lay in EMRA.

Via MiXCR, TCRdb re-called the 5' RACE reads, giving one row per CDR3 protein. The sample has hundreds of thousands of distinct CDR3 sequences, approximately 20% seen once. Between the trimmed V and J ends, which lost 7 bases and 2 bases, there was a span of 7 bases. The length of the CDR3 is 13 residues. Germline CDR1 is KGHDR and CDR2 is SFDVKD. Turning to this clonotype: The antigen is undetermined.

This TCR derives from a man between 18 and 35 years old who had mild COVID-19 (a few samples of this study predate the infection). Cell type and time point are not known. Material: PBMCs or a T cell subset sorted from them (not recorded which). V and J are TRBV24-1 and TRBJ2-2; D is perhaps TRBD1 (6 bases). CDR3: CATRDSNTGELFF. Here the CDR3 DNA reads TGTGCCACCAGGGACAGCAACACCGGGGAGCTGTTTTTT.